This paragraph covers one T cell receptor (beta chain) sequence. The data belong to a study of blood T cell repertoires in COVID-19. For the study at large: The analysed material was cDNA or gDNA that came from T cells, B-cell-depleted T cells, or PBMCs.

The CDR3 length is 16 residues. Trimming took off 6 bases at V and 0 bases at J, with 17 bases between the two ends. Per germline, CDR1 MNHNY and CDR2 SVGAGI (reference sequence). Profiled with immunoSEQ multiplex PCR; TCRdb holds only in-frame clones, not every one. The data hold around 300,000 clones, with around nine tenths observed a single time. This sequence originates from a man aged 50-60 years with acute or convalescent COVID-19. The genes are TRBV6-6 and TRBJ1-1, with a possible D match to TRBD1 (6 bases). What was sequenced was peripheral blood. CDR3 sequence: CASSPQGTHMNTEAFF. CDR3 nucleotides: TGTGCCAGCAGCCCACAGGGTACACACATGAACACTGAAGCTTTCTTT.